The 13 T cell receptor beta chains presented below share a single source sample, sequenced in a study of T cell responses to AZD1222 COVID-19 vaccine. Sequencing used immunoSEQ multiplex PCR; TCRdb keeps in-frame clones, though not all of them. The sample records about 260,000 clones, just over 90% being singletons. Sequenced material: peripheral blood, taken on day 0 of AZD1222 vaccination. All receptors come from an adult in good health.

The chain uses TRBV19 and TRBJ2-5; TRBD1 matches at 7 bases. Germline values: CDR1 LNHDA, CDR2 SQIVND (reference sequence). V shed 4 bases and J 4 bases; nucleotides not matched to a gene: 3. The CDR3 consists of 13 residues. The CDR3 reads CASSSTGVETQYF. The CDR3 DNA reads as TGTGCCAGTAGTAGTACAGGGGTAGAGACCCAGTACTTC.

The chain has TRBV6-5 and TRBJ2-2, with D perhaps TRBD2 (6 bases). The CDR3 extends over 14 amino acids. V was trimmed by 6 bases and J by 2 bases, leaving 10 bases between them. Looked up from germline, CDR1 is MNHEY and CDR2 is SVGAGI. In nucleotides, the CDR3 is TGTGCCAGCAGGCGGGACCCCAACACCGGGGAGCTGTTTTTT. The encoded protein is CASRRDPNTGELFF.

This clone was seen a single time. The V and J genes are TRBV6-6 and TRBJ2-2; D not resolved. CDR1 is MNHNY and CDR2 is SVGAGI in the germline V gene (reference sequence). This CDR3 comprises 11 residues. The V end was cut by 0 bases, the J end by 9 bases, with 2 bases between. The CDR3 reads CASSYSRELFF. CDR3 DNA: TGTGCCAGCAGTTACTCCCGGGAGCTGTTTTTT.

The V and J genes are TRBV3-1 (or the pseudogene TRBV3-2) and TRBJ1-1; the match to TRBD1 covers 7 bases. This CDR3 contains 12 residues. The germline gives CDR1 LGHDT, CDR2 YNNKEL (reference sequence). V was pared by 5 bases and J by 6 bases, with 3 bases of the junction left unmatched. Here the CDR3 DNA reads TGTGCCAGCAGCACCACAGGGGCTGAAGCTTTCTTT. As protein: CASSTTGAEAFF.

This chain uses TRBV7-9 with TRBJ1-4; D perhaps matches TRBD1 (5 bases). Germline CDR1 reads SEHNR; CDR2 reads FQNEAQ (reference sequence). This CDR3 has 17 residues. V was cut by 5 bases and J by 0 bases, with 16 bases left in between. The CDR3 reads CASSPPRGEPTNEKLFF. The CDR3 coding sequence is TGTGCCAGCAGCCCCCCGCGGGGGGAGCCAACTAATGAAAAACTGTTTTTT. The full variable domain, rest sourced from reference TRBV7-9 and TRBJ1-4, is DTGVSQNPRHKITKRGQNVTFRCDPISEHNRLYWYRQTLGQGPEFLTYFQNEAQLEKSRLLSDRFSAERPKGSFSTLEIQRTEQGDSAMYLCASSPPRGEPTNEKLFFGSGTQLSVL.

The rearrangement joins TRBV5-1 to TRBJ2-5; 9 bases line up with TRBD1. V was pared by 0 bases and J by 4 bases, with 7 bases of the junction left unmatched. This CDR3 region has 16 residues. The germline gives CDR1 SGHRS, CDR2 YFSETQ. The CDR3 nucleotides read TGCGCCAGCAGCTTGGTCCCCGGGACAGGGCCAGAGACCCAGTACTTC. Translating gives CASSLVPGTGPETQYF. Together with reference TRBV5-1 and TRBJ2-5, the CDR3 gives the full variable domain: KAGVTQTPRYLIKTRGQQVTLSCSPISGHRSVSWYQQTPGQGLQFLFEYFSETQRNKGNFPGRFSGRQFSNSRSEMNVSTLELGDSALYLCASSLVPGTGPETQYFGPGTRLLVL.

This sequence joins TRBV4-2 and TRBJ1-3; D gene unclear. Germline V gene sequence: CDR1 LGHNA, CDR2 YNFKEQ. V was trimmed by 0 bases and J by 0 bases, leaving 12 bases between them. The CDR3 spans 17 residues. In nucleotides, the CDR3 is TGTGCCAGCAGCCAAGAAACCCGACGGGACTCTGGAAACACCATATATTTT. It translates to CASSQETRRDSGNTIYF.

The V and J genes are TRBV28 and TRBJ2-7, with a possible D match to TRBD2 (6 bases). Germline loops: CDR1 MDHEN, CDR2 SYDVKM. There are 16 residues in the CDR3. The V gene lost 3 bases and the J gene lost 3 bases, with 18 bases spanning the gap. The CDR3 reads CASSLAGRGTNYEQYF. CDR3 bases: TGTGCCAGCAGTTTGGCTGGACGGGGGACGAACTACGAGCAGTACTTC.

The rearrangement uses TRBV7-9 and TRBJ1-2; D is uncertain. The CDR3 runs to 15 residues. V was shortened by 1 base and J by 3 bases, with 12 bases between the two germline ends. The germline V gene has CDR1 SEHNR and CDR2 FQNEAQ (reference sequence). CDR3 in amino acids: CASSLVLPRDYGYTF. The CDR3 bases are TGTGCCAGCAGCTTAGTTCTGCCACGAGACTATGGCTACACCTTC.

This chain links TRBV7-3 with TRBJ2-3; possibly TRBD2 for D (6 bases). Germline lookup yields CDR1 SGHTA and CDR2 FQGTGA. Trimming removed 5 bases at V and 1 base at J, with 13 bases between. The CDR3 contains 15 residues. For the CDR3, the DNA is TGTGCCAGCAGCCGCAGCGGGTTACGCACAGATACGCAGTATTTT. This sequence encodes CASSRSGLRTDTQYF.

The chain has TRBV5-6 and TRBJ1-1; perhaps TRBD1 as D (5 bases). The CDR3 is 14 amino acids. V dropped 4 bases and J dropped 2 bases, with 12 bases sitting between them. Germline CDR1 SGHDT, CDR2 YYEEEE. The CDR3 region is CASSAGARNTEAFF. As DNA, the CDR3 is TGTGCCAGCAGCGCCGGGGCCCGAAACACTGAAGCTTTCTTT.

This chain joins TRBV15 and TRBJ2-7; 7 nucleotides align to TRBD2. Trimming removed 1 base from V and 4 bases from J; junction bases left unmatched: 22. The CDR3 spans 20 residues. Per germline, CDR1 LNHNV and CDR2 YYDKDF (reference sequence). The CDR3 DNA sequence: TGTGCCACCAGCAGAGGAATAAGCGGGAAGGGGAAAGGGTATCCGTACGAGCAGTACTTC. Its translation is CATSRGISGKGKGYPYEQYF.

CDR3 in DNA: TGCGCCAGCAGCTTGCTTACAGGGGGGACGGATGAGCAGTTCTTC. It specifies CASSLLTGGTDEQFF. The chain recombines TRBV5-1 with TRBJ2-1, with 8 bases that match TRBD1. With V trimmed by 1 base and J by 8 bases, 8 bases remained unmatched. Germline V lookup: CDR1 SGHRS, CDR2 YFSETQ. There are 15 residues in the CDR3.